This T cell receptor (beta chain) stems from a study of beta chain features in type 1 diabetes. Of the isolated RNA, all was reverse transcribed, and so the sequenced material was expressed TCRB transcripts. Here immunoSEQ multiplex PCR was the method, and the copy in TCRdb shows in-frame clones only, minus some. This table holds around 180,000 clones, less than 15% found once. Germline lookup yields CDR1 SGHTA and CDR2 FQGNSA. V lost 4 bases to trimming and J lost 2 bases, with 25 bases between them. The length of the CDR3 is 19 residues. Regarding the study as a whole: Type 1 diabetes patients had VDJ junctions that carried fewer insertions and more deletions.

As to this clone: Its antigen is not known.

This receptor was identified in a woman under 30 in good health. The rearrangement uses TRBV7-2 and TRBJ2-3, with D perhaps matching TRBD1 (7 bases). Sequenced: central memory CD4+ T cells from blood. CDR3 sequence: CASSSRDSWPYAITDTQYF. DNA for the CDR3: TGTGCCAGCAGCTCGCGGGACAGCTGGCCCTATGCGATCACAGATACGCAGTATTTT.